This T cell receptor beta chain stems from a study of T cell repertoires in urothelial bladder cancer (dated by TCRdb to about 2019). Study-level background: Clinical stages of the approximately twelve resected lesions were three cT0, three cTa, three cT1 and three cT2 or greater. A total of some 11 patients who had bladder lesions and were undergoing transurethral resection were prospectively identified. A total of twelve resected bladder lesions, made up of urothelial carcinoma (UC+) and benign (UC-) specimens, were studied. The study compared clonality of the TCR repertoire in bladder tumors against clonality in benign bladder inflammation.

Bladder lesion specimens were collected at transurethral resection and stored at -80C. DNA was isolated from the bladder specimens obtained at transurethral resection. Ends trimmed: V by 4 bases, J by 4 bases; bases unmatched to a gene: 13. The CDR3 runs 17 residues from the cysteine to the phenylalanine. Here the CDR3 DNA is all that survives: 51 bases in frame from base 1. The CDR1 and CDR2 encoded by the germline V gene are MNHNS and SASEGT. The investigation overall reported the following: The median percentage of tumor infiltrating lymphocytes was roughly 2.1% in carcinoma specimens and roughly 12% in benign specimens. Fewer T cells were found in urothelial carcinoma specimens than in benign specimens, with medians of about 5,000 and 25,000, respectively. In carcinoma specimens, one T-cell clone made up as much as 17% of infiltrating lymphocytes, versus less than 2.5% in benign specimens.

The TCR beta chain CDR3 region was sequenced with the immunoSEQ assay. The study's processing was this. T-cell fraction, clonal dominance and maximum TCR clone frequency were calculated for each specimen. In its TCRdb copy, this immuneACCESS table keeps in-frame sequences only and misses some clones. Where compared with another copy, unresolved V genes explain less than half of these, and the others have no known cause. V, J and clone size reflect that table, while D and trimming were determined from the DNA. The sample table shows thousands of clones, and 58% are seen once. Clones ranked in the top ten supply 25% to 35% of the sample. As to this clone: Which antigen it targets is not known. Within one base of it there is no much larger clone, and no base qualities were kept.

Material for sequencing was tumor-infiltrating cells from bladder cancer. The receptor comes from a human donor with urothelial carcinoma. Rearrangement joined TRBV6-1 to TRBJ2-7, and TRBD1 matches 10 of the central bases. The CDR3 amino acid sequence is: CASSVLLTGGAWYEQYF. The nucleotide sequence reads as follows: TGTGCCAGCAGTGTTTTATTGACAGGGGGCGCATGGTACGAGCAGTACTTC.